The rows below give T cell receptor beta chains drawn from one sample of a study of cytomegalovirus exposure and HLA in healthy donors. Method: immunoSEQ multiplex PCR; TCRdb's copy keeps in-frame clones and lacks some. The sample carries around 170,000 clones, 84% recorded once. Sequencing was done on a sample of PBMCs. The receptors derive from a woman aged 45-60 years in good health and CMV-seropositive. Both conserved end residues are part of each CDR3. D genes are given only for firm matches. Part of the rows lack a size; the others show once, few, many or a class for expanded clones.

. | TRBJ2-3 | TRBV29-1 | . | CSVAGGGNRGPDTQYF | TGCAGCGTCGCCGGGGGGGGTAACAGGGGGCCTGATACGCAGTATTTT
TRBD2 | TRBJ2-1 | TRBV11-2 | . | CASSSPLAGGSSYNEQFF | TGTGCCAGCAGCTCCCCACTAGCGGGGGGGAGCTCCTACAATGAGCAGTTCTTC
TRBD1 | TRBJ1-2 | TRBV7-6 | . | CASSARQGEGNGYTF | TGTGCCAGCAGCGCCCGACAGGGGGAGGGTAATGGCTACACCTTC
TRBD2 | TRBJ2-7 | TRBV7-9 | . | CSSSRVAGGEQYF | TGTTCCAGCAGTAGGGTGGCGGGGGGTGAGCAGTACTTC
TRBD2 | TRBJ2-5 | TRBV6-1 | . | CASDRGGPETQYF | TGTGCCAGCGACCGGGGGGGGCCTGAGACCCAGTACTTC
. | TRBJ2-5 | TRBV10-2 | . | CASSDARAGLGETQYF | TGCGCCAGCAGTGATGCCCGGGCGGGGTTGGGGGAGACCCAGTACTTC
TRBD2 | TRBJ2-7 | TRBV4-1 | . | CASSQDRGGSYEQYF | TGCGCCAGCAGCCAAGATCGCGGGGGCTCCTACGAGCAGTACTTC
. | TRBJ2-2 | TRBV7-9 | . | CASSFPQGESGELFF | TGTGCCAGCAGCTTCCCTCAAGGGGAAAGCGGGGAGCTGTTTTTT
TRBD2 | TRBJ2-3 | TRBV10-3 | . | CAISVVGGLAGGPDTQYF | TGTGCCATCAGCGTCGTGGGCGGGCTAGCGGGGGGCCCAGATACGCAGTATTTT
. | TRBJ1-2 | TRBV7-2 | . | CASSLVSGLGGGYTF | TGTGCCAGCAGCTTGGTTTCAGGGCTGGGAGGTGGCTACACCTTC
TRBD2 | TRBJ2-5 | TRBV28 | . | CASSLMSGGVETQYF | TGTGCCAGCAGTTTGATGTCGGGGGGGGTAGAGACCCAGTACTTC
. | TRBJ2-2 | TRBV21-1 | once | CASSMEAGGPRTGELFF | TGTGCCAGCAGCATGGAAGCGGGGGGGCCTCGTACCGGGGAGCTGTTTTTT
TRBD1 | TRBJ2-1 | TRBV29-1 | . | CSVVPGQGEVGEQFF | TGCAGCGTTGTCCCCGGACAGGGTGAGGTTGGTGAGCAGTTCTTC
TRBD1 | TRBJ1-6 | TRBV18 | many | CASSPPGTGNNSPLHF | TGTGCCAGCTCACCACCAGGGACAGGGAATAATTCACCCCTCCACTTT
TRBD1 | TRBJ1-5 | TRBV2 | . | CASSDRRGGNQPQHF | TGTGCCAGCAGTGACCGCAGGGGGGGCAATCAGCCCCAGCATTTT
TRBD1 | TRBJ2-7 | TRBV4-2 | . | CASSQATGTGGSEQYF | TGTGCCAGCAGCCAAGCGACCGGGACAGGGGGTTCCGAGCAGTACTTC
. | TRBJ1-5 | TRBV28 | . | CASSTTGLGQPQHF | TGTGCCAGCAGTACGACAGGACTGGGGCAGCCCCAGCATTTT
. | TRBJ1-2 | TRBV7-2 | . | CASSPGVRYGYTF | TGTGCCAGCAGCCCCGGGGTGAGGTATGGCTACACCTTC
. | TRBJ1-1 | TRBV7-9 | . | CSSSETGYEAFF | TGTTCCAGCAGCGAAACAGGGTATGAAGCTTTCTTT
TRBD1 | TRBJ2-7 | TRBV7-9 | . | CASSQTGTGGDEQYF | TGTGCCAGCAGCCAGACCGGGACAGGGGGAGACGAGCAGTACTTC
. | TRBJ2-3 | TRBV5-4 | . | CASTSTSGADTQYF | TGTGCCAGCACATCGACTAGTGGGGCAGATACGCAGTATTTT
TRBD1 | TRBJ1-1 | TRBV6-1 | few | CASSEAGTDTEAFF | TGTGCCAGCAGTGAAGCGGGGACAGACACTGAAGCTTTCTTT